This T cell receptor (beta chain) derives from a study of siplizumab effects on memory and regulatory T cells. The method was immunoSEQ multiplex PCR; TCRdb's version includes in-frame clones alone and lacks a portion of them. The sample consists of around 95,000 clones, approximately 94% of them appearing once. CDR1 and CDR2 from the germline V gene are SNHLY and FYNNEI. This CDR3 is built from 20 residues. The V segment lost 6 bases and the J segment 0 bases; nucleotides outside the gene matches: 18. The sequence came from a human donor in good health. Sequencing input: non-Treg CD4+ T cells sorted from blood. The chain links TRBV2 to TRBJ1-5, with 9 bases fitting TRBD1. CDR3 sequence (DNA): TGTGCCAGCAGACCACCGGGACAGGGCAAGACCCTATTTAGCAATCAGCCCCAGCATTTT. Translation gives CASRPPGQGKTLFSNQPQHF.